This T cell receptor beta chain is drawn from a study of cytomegalovirus exposure and HLA in healthy donors. V was clipped by 0 bases and J by 7 bases, with 16 bases between them. The CDR3 is 15 residues long. Germline lookup yields CDR1 SGDLS and CDR2 YYNGEE. The table came from immunoSEQ multiplex PCR; TCRdb's copy has only in-frame clones and leaves some out. The sample shows roughly 150,000 clones, around 86% of them seen only once. The V gene is TRBV9, the J gene TRBJ1-2, with D unresolved. Sequencing was done on a sample of PBMCs. The source of this sequence is a man aged 18 to 30 in good health and CMV-seropositive. The CDR3 sequence: CASSVATAIMSGYTF. The CDR3 coding sequence is TGTGCCAGCAGCGTAGCTACAGCAATAATGTCTGGCTACACCTTC. Supplemented by reference TRBV9 and TRBJ1-2, the full variable domain reads DSGVTQTPKHLITATGQRVTLRCSPRSGDLSVYWYQQSLDQGLQFLIQYYNGEERAKGNILERFSAQQFPDLHSELNLSSLELGDSALYFCASSVATAIMSGYTFGSGTRLTVV.